Presented here are 30 T cell receptor beta chains from one specimen sequenced in a study of siplizumab effects on memory and regulatory T cells (dated by TCRdb to the late 2010s). Library preparation employed the immunoSEQ multiplex PCR assay. TCRdb stores this immuneACCESS table with in-frame sequences only. Part of the clones is absent; in the studies checked, under half of the shortfall reflects unresolved V genes, and no reason is known for the rest. A total of around 110,000 clones appear in this sample, 94% of them only once. 1.5% to 2% of the sample goes to the ten largest clones. Input material: non-Treg CD4+ T cells sorted from blood. The cell subset or site label corresponds to: FACS-sorted unstimulated CD4+ non-regulatory T cells. These TCRs come from a human donor in good health.

The chain is built from TRBV20-1 and TRBJ1-2; D unclear. This CDR3 spans 10 amino acids. CDR1 and CDR2 from the germline V gene are DFQATT and SNEGSKA (reference sequence). V was clipped by 6 bases and J by 5 bases, with 7 bases between them. CDR3 bases: TGCAGTGCGCGGACTTATGGCTACACCTTC. It specifies CSARTYGYTF.

The chain links TRBV19 to TRBJ1-5; D is perhaps TRBD1 (5 bases). Germline V gene lookup returns CDR1 LNHDA and CDR2 SQIVND (reference sequence). V dropped 4 bases and J dropped 6 bases, with 22 bases sitting between them. The CDR3 is 17 amino acids. The CDR3 sequence: CASSKQARAGTFQPQHF. The CDR3 DNA reads TGTGCCAGTAGTAAACAGGCAAGGGCCGGTACGTTTCAGCCCCAGCATTTT. Using reference TRBV19 and TRBJ1-5 for the parts outside the CDR3, the full variable domain is DGGITQSPKYLFRKEGQNVTLSCEQNLNHDAMYWYRQDPGQGLRLIYYSQIVNDFQKGDIAEGYSVSREKKESFPLTVTSAQKNPTAFYLCASSKQARAGTFQPQHFGDGTRLSIL.

The V gene is TRBV6-6, the J gene TRBJ1-1; TRBD1 matches 7 bases. After removal of 2 bases from V and 3 bases from J, the junction contained 3 bases not matched to a gene. The germline CDR1 and CDR2 sequences are MNHNY and SVGAGI (reference sequence). This CDR3 is 14 amino acids long. The CDR3 DNA sequence: TGTGCCAGCAGTTACGCGGGACAGTACACTGAAGCTTTCTTT. It translates to CASSYAGQYTEAFF.

The chain couples TRBV5-1 to TRBJ2-7; possible D gene TRBD1, 6 bases. The CDR3 sequence is 14 residues long. V was clipped by 10 bases and J by 3 bases, with 20 bases between them. Germline values: CDR1 SGHRS, CDR2 YFSETQ. The CDR3 region is CASRTGQSFYEQYF. CDR3 DNA: TGCGCCTCCCGCACGGGACAAAGTTTCTACGAGCAGTACTTC.

The rearrangement links TRBV4-2 to TRBJ2-3; no firm D call. Trimming stripped 1 base from V and 5 bases from J, with 4 bases between. This CDR3 region has 12 residues. Germline CDR1 reads LGHNA; CDR2 reads YNFKEQ. For the CDR3, the DNA is TGTGCCAGCAGCCAAGTGGGAGATACGCAGTATTTT. Encoded protein: CASSQVGDTQYF.

This rearrangement joins TRBV30 to TRBJ2-4, with 10 bases that match TRBD1. With 6 bases clipped from V and 6 bases from J, the junction kept 5 bases outside the gene matches. The germline CDR1 and CDR2 sequences are GTSNPN and SVGIG (reference sequence). This CDR3 spans 13 amino acids. The CDR3 nucleotides are TGTGCCTGCGGGACAGGGGCGGGAAACATTCAGTACTTC. Its protein product is CACGTGAGNIQYF.

The rearrangement joins TRBV11-2 to TRBJ1-2, with 8 bases matching TRBD1. The CDR3 totals 14 residues. Germline lookup yields CDR1 SGHAT and CDR2 FQNNGV. V dropped 0 bases and J dropped 10; count of bases not matched to a gene: 7. The DNA for the CDR3 is TGTGCCAGCAGCTTAGATGGCAGGGGGCTCTACTACACCTTC. Amino acids: CASSLDGRGLYYTF.

V is TRBV11-1 and J is TRBJ1-5, with 7 bases that match TRBD1. The CDR3 is 13 residues long. CDR1 and CDR2 from the germline V gene are SGHAT and FQDESV (reference sequence). J was trimmed by 10 bases and V by 5 bases; bases with no gene match: 8. CDR3 residues: CASSPKGGRPQHF. For the CDR3, the DNA is TGTGCCAGCAGCCCAAAAGGGGGCCGCCCCCAGCATTTT. Using reference TRBV11-1 and TRBJ1-5 for the parts outside the CDR3, the full variable domain is EAEVAQSPRYKITEKSQAVAFWCDPISGHATLYWYRQILGQGPELLVQFQDESVVDDSQLPKDRFSAERLKGVDSTLKIQPAELGDSAMYLCASSPKGGRPQHFGDGTRLSIL.

This chain links TRBV6-1 with TRBJ1-5; D is uncertain. There are 17 residues in the CDR3. Germline V gene lookup returns CDR1 MNHNS and CDR2 SASEGT. The V end lost 2 bases, the J end lost 2 bases, and 16 bases lay between the germline ends. DNA of the CDR3: TGTGCCAGCAGTGAAACCCCGCGGGCCTGGGGCAATCAGCCCCAGCATTTT. Translation: CASSETPRAWGNQPQHF.

This clone was counted only a few times. The chain employs TRBV6-5 and TRBJ2-3; 7 bases fit TRBD2. Germline trimming cut 7 bases from V and 6 bases from J; bases unmatched to any gene: 13. The CDR3 is 15 residues long. The germline V gene encodes CDR1 MNHEY and CDR2 SVGAGI. The CDR3 spells CASKRGGDWGDTQYF. CDR3 sequence (DNA): TGTGCCAGCAAACGGGGAGGGGATTGGGGGGATACGCAGTATTTT.

CDR3 loop: CASSRSRVYEQYF. The DNA for the CDR3 is TGTGCCAGCAGTAGGTCGAGAGTCTACGAGCAGTACTTC. The chain combines TRBV6-6 with TRBJ2-7; D ambiguous. Germline V lookup: CDR1 MNHNY, CDR2 SVGAGI (reference sequence). V dropped 5 bases and J dropped 3 bases, with 11 bases sitting between them. The CDR3 contains 13 residues.

The CDR3 DNA reads as TGTGCCAGCAGCTCCGGGGGACAGGGGACTTGGGAGACCCAGTACTTC. Amino acids: CASSSGGQGTWETQYF. The V call is TRBV7-9, the J call TRBJ2-5, with TRBD1 identical over 10 bases. With V trimmed by 4 bases and J by 5 bases, 10 bases remained unmatched. Germline CDR1 and CDR2: SEHNR and FQNEAQ (reference sequence). This CDR3 contains 16 residues.

This chain links TRBV12-5 with TRBJ1-5; 11 bases match TRBD1. The V gene end was trimmed by 5 bases and the J gene end by 4 bases; junction bases not matched to a gene: 7. The CDR3 is made up of 16 amino acids. The germline V gene has CDR1 LGHNT and CDR2 FRNRAP. CDR3 loop: CASGPGGTGGNQPQHF. The CDR3 DNA follows: TGTGCTAGTGGTCCTGGGGGGACAGGGGGAAATCAGCCCCAGCATTTT.

V usage is TRBV5-1 and J usage is TRBJ1-1, with D perhaps matching TRBD1 (5 bases). The germline gives CDR1 SGHRS, CDR2 YFSETQ. V shed 2 bases and J shed 2 bases, with 22 bases lying between them. The CDR3 contains 18 residues. CDR3 loop: CASSFSSGPRGSNTEAFF. The CDR3, as DNA: TGCGCCAGCAGCTTTTCATCCGGGCCGCGGGGCTCTAACACTGAAGCTTTCTTT. Full variable domain (remainder filled in from reference TRBV5-1 and TRBJ1-1): KAGVTQTPRYLIKTRGQQVTLSCSPISGHRSVSWYQQTPGQGLQFLFEYFSETQRNKGNFPGRFSGRQFSNSRSEMNVSTLELGDSALYLCASSFSSGPRGSNTEAFFGQGTRLTVV.

The DNA for the CDR3 is TGTGCCACTAGCGGGAGTCTATACGAGCAGTACTTC. Residues: CATSGSLYEQYF. The chain uses TRBV6-5 and TRBJ2-7; TRBD2 aligns across 10 bases. J gave up 4 bases and V 10 bases, and 4 bases lay outside the gene matches. The CDR3 totals 12 residues. Germline V gene sequence: CDR1 MNHEY, CDR2 SVGAGI.

The chain employs TRBV21-1 and TRBJ2-7; TRBD2 is the table's D call and was not checked against the DNA. TRBV21-1 is shown as a pseudogene. The CDR3 consists of 14 residues. CDR3 residues: CASSKRRGPYEQYF. The CDR3 DNA is TGTGCCAGCAGCAAACGGAGAGGGCCTTACGAGCAGTACTTC.

The chain employs TRBV5-1 and TRBJ2-2; no reliable D call. The CDR3 spans 12 residues. Trimming took 6 bases from V and 4 from J, leaving 7 bases between them. Per the germline V gene, CDR1 is SGHRS and CDR2 is YFSETQ. The CDR3 nucleotides are TGCGCCAGCAAAGACGTCACCGGGGAGCTGTTTTTT. Translating it yields CASKDVTGELFF.

The rearrangement joins TRBV5-1 to TRBJ2-7, with TRBD1 as a possible D gene (6 bases). The CDR3 sequence is 14 residues long. Trimming took 0 bases from V and 1 from J, leaving 8 bases between them. Germline V gives CDR1 SGHRS, CDR2 YFSETQ. CDR3 amino acids: CASSLEDRSYEQYF. Here the CDR3 DNA reads TGCGCCAGCAGCTTGGAGGACAGATCCTACGAGCAGTACTTC. Full variable domain (outside the CDR3, taken from reference TRBV5-1 and TRBJ2-7): KAGVTQTPRYLIKTRGQQVTLSCSPISGHRSVSWYQQTPGQGLQFLFEYFSETQRNKGNFPGRFSGRQFSNSRSEMNVSTLELGDSALYLCASSLEDRSYEQYFGPGTRLTVT.

Points on this clone: Different DNA sequences within this sample yield the same CDR3. The chain employs TRBV9 and TRBJ2-5; 9 nucleotides line up with TRBD2. J gave up 5 bases and V 2 bases, and 10 bases lay outside the gene matches. CDR1 and CDR2 from the germline V gene are SGDLS and YYNGEE. CDR3 size: 16 residues. CDR3 loop: CASSVGLAGVQETQYF. The CDR3 DNA sequence: TGTGCCAGCAGCGTGGGATTAGCGGGAGTGCAGGAGACCCAGTACTTC.

The chain is built from TRBV6-6 and TRBJ1-1; weak D call: TRBD1 (6 bases). The CDR3 contains 13 residues. Trimming removed 8 bases at V and 3 bases at J, with 13 bases between. Germline values: CDR1 MNHNY, CDR2 SVGAGI (reference sequence). CDR3 region: CASQRGKYTEAFF. In DNA form, the CDR3 reads TGTGCCAGCCAAAGGGGGAAATACACTGAAGCTTTCTTT.

The chain has TRBV4-1 and TRBJ1-2; possibly TRBD1 for D (6 bases). V was pared by 1 base and J by 2 bases, with 14 bases between. Germline V gives CDR1 MGHRA, CDR2 YSYEKL. The CDR3 extends over 16 amino acids. The CDR3 loop is CASSQVQGLENYGYTF. In nucleotides, the CDR3 is TGCGCCAGCAGCCAAGTACAGGGTCTGGAGAACTATGGCTACACCTTC.

The rearrangement links TRBV6-1 to TRBJ1-5, with 8 bases matching TRBD1. The germline V gene has CDR1 MNHNS and CDR2 SASEGT. The V and J ends lost 7 bases and 4 bases, in that order; junction bases with no gene match: 9. The CDR3 is 15 residues long. Here the CDR3 DNA reads TGTGCCAGCAACCCAATGACAGGGGTTAATCAGCCCCAGCATTTT. It is translated as CASNPMTGVNQPQHF.

The chain employs TRBV4-2 and TRBJ1-5, with D tentatively TRBD1 (5 bases). This CDR3 contains 16 residues. Trimming cost V 0 bases and J 4 bases, with 13 bases left between them. Per germline, CDR1 LGHNA and CDR2 YNFKEQ. In DNA, the CDR3 is TGTGCCAGCAGCCAAGATCACTTCGGGGGGAATCAGCCCCAGCATTTT. Translation gives CASSQDHFGGNQPQHF.

This clone was seen a few times. The chain recombines TRBV9 with TRBJ2-7, with 8 bases identical to TRBD2. The V and J ends lost 0 bases and 7 bases, in that order; junction bases with no gene match: 6. Germline assignment: CDR1 SGDLS and CDR2 YYNGEE. The CDR3 is made up of 14 amino acids. CDR3 residues: CASSVDREGREQYF. The CDR3 nucleotides read TGTGCCAGCAGCGTAGATCGGGAGGGCCGGGAGCAGTACTTC. The full variable domain, completed using reference TRBV9 and TRBJ2-7, is DSGVTQTPKHLITATGQRVTLRCSPRSGDLSVYWYQQSLDQGLQFLIQYYNGEERAKGNILERFSAQQFPDLHSELNLSSLELGDSALYFCASSVDREGREQYFGPGTRLTVT.

V usage is TRBV9 and J usage is TRBJ1-1; the match to TRBD1 covers 8 bases. CDR1 SGDLS and CDR2 YYNGEE come from the germline V gene. With 0 bases clipped from V and 0 bases from J, the junction kept 13 bases outside the gene matches. The CDR3 runs 19 residues. CDR3 coding DNA: TGTGCCAGCAGCGTAGCCTTTCTCCGGGACAGGTGTATGAACACTGAAGCTTTCTTT. As protein: CASSVAFLRDRCMNTEAFF.

This rearrangement joins TRBV2 to TRBJ1-1; 7 bases agree with TRBD1. V dropped 4 bases and J dropped 4; count of bases not matched to a gene: 9. The CDR3 extends over 15 amino acids. Germline CDR1 reads SNHLY; CDR2 reads FYNNEI. CDR3: CASSGQGNPVTEAFF. The CDR3 DNA sequence: TGTGCCAGCAGTGGACAGGGAAATCCCGTCACTGAAGCTTTCTTT.

The rearrangement joins TRBV27 to TRBJ2-1; D is unclear. This CDR3 is 13 amino acids long. V lost 3 bases to trimming and J lost 6 bases, with 9 bases between them. The germline V gene has CDR1 MNHEY and CDR2 SMNVEV (reference sequence). CDR3 in amino acids: CASSFSLPNEQFF. CDR3 sequence (DNA): TGTGCCAGCAGTTTTTCCCTACCCAATGAGCAGTTCTTC.

V and J are TRBV18 and TRBJ2-2; 10 bases are shared with TRBD1. CDR3 length: 16 amino acids. Germline-derived CDR1 and CDR2 are KGHSH and LQKENI. Unmatched junction bases numbered 10, after V lost 8 bases and J lost 4 bases. The CDR3 DNA is TGTGCCAGCCCTGCCCCGGGACAGGGGTTCACCGGGGAGCTGTTTTTT. Translation: CASPAPGQGFTGELFF.

V usage is TRBV9 and J usage is TRBJ1-5; D unclear. This CDR3 has 14 residues. Germline CDR1 and CDR2: SGDLS and YYNGEE. The germline V and J ends were trimmed by 5 bases and 2 bases, with 11 bases remaining between them. The CDR3, as DNA: TGTGCCAGCAGTGCAGGCGTGGGCAATCAGCCCCAGCATTTT. This encodes CASSAGVGNQPQHF.

This clone was observed a single time. The chain links TRBV7-2 to TRBJ2-7, with D tentatively TRBD1 or TRBD2 (7 bases each). Germline CDR1 SGHTA, CDR2 FQGNSA. There are 15 residues in the CDR3. V dropped 0 bases and J dropped 2 bases, with 11 bases sitting between them. The CDR3, as DNA: TGTGCCAGCAGCTTAGCGGGAGGGGGCCCCTACGAGCAGTACTTC. It codes for CASSLAGGGPYEQYF. Full variable domain (missing parts from reference TRBV7-2 and TRBJ2-7): GAGVSQSPSNKVTEKGKDVELRCDPISGHTALYWYRQSLGQGLEFLIYFQGNSAPDKSGLPSDRFSAERTGGSVSTLTIQRTQQEDSAVYLCASSLAGGGPYEQYFGPGTRLTVT.